Below are 21 T cell receptor beta chains sequenced from a single sample in a study of cytomegalovirus exposure and HLA in healthy donors. Vbeta (60) and Jbeta (13) primers were used in the PCR. Repertoires were generated with immunoSEQ multiplex PCR, while TCRdb's copy carries only in-frame clones and drops some. The sample holds about 160,000 clones. Sequenced sample: PBMCs. The receptors here all came from a woman aged 55-75 years in good health and CMV-seronegative.

This chain links TRBV30 with TRBJ2-2; tentative D call: TRBD2 (6 bases). The germline V and J ends were trimmed by 4 bases and 4 bases, with 10 bases remaining between them. Germline V lookup: CDR1 GTSNPN, CDR2 SVGIG (reference sequence). This CDR3 is built from 13 residues. Written as DNA, the CDR3 is TGTGCCTGGAACGGGAGAACCACCGGGGAGCTGTTTTTT. Its translation: CAWNGRTTGELFF.

The rearrangement joins TRBV7-3 to TRBJ2-3; weak D call: TRBD2 (5 bases). V dropped 5 bases and J dropped 0 bases, with 15 bases sitting between them. The CDR3 has 16 residues. CDR1 and CDR2 (germline): SGHTA, FQGTGA. The CDR3 nucleotides are TGTGCCAGCAGCAAGAGGGCCGGCGCTAGCACAGATACGCAGTATTTT. It translates to CASSKRAGASTDTQYF.

The J gene is TRBJ1-3, the V gene TRBV7-3; weak D call: TRBD1 (5 bases). Trimming took off 2 bases at V and 3 bases at J, with 17 bases between the two ends. This CDR3 spans 17 amino acids. The germline CDR1 and CDR2 sequences are SGHTA and FQGTGA. CDR3 sequence (DNA): TGTGCCAGCAGCTTATCGGGTGCCGGGGGTGATGGAAACACCATATATTTT. Translating it yields CASSLSGAGGDGNTIYF.

V gene TRBV4-1 combines with J gene TRBJ2-1, with TRBD2 identical over 10 bases. The CDR3 runs 16 residues. Germline V gene lookup returns CDR1 MGHRA and CDR2 YSYEKL. Trimming cost V 0 bases and J 9 bases; bases outside gene matches: 8. The CDR3 DNA reads TGCGCCAGCAGCCAAGATGCGGGACTAGCGTATACTGAGCAGTTCTTC. This gives the protein CASSQDAGLAYTEQFF.

V is TRBV7-2 and J is TRBJ1-5; TRBD1 matches at 10 bases. With 1 base clipped from V and 6 bases from J, the junction kept 9 bases outside the gene matches. The CDR3 is 17 residues long. Germline CDR1 SGHTA, CDR2 FQGNSA. Written as DNA, the CDR3 is TGTGCCAGCAGCTTAGTGACAGGGGGCGCTTGGGCTCAGCCCCAGCATTTT. Translated, it gives CASSLVTGGAWAQPQHF.

The chain links TRBV5-4 to TRBJ2-7, with TRBD1 matching 7 bases. Germline CDR1 and CDR2: SGHNT and YYREEE (reference sequence). Trimming at V came to 0 bases and at J to 2 bases, leaving 5 bases not matched to a gene. The CDR3 runs to 15 residues. The CDR3 DNA is TGTGCCAGCAGCTTGGCCAATCAGGGGGCCTACGAGCAGTACTTC. It encodes CASSLANQGAYEQYF.

V usage is TRBV6-5 and J usage is TRBJ2-2, with D perhaps TRBD2 (6 bases). Germline V lookup: CDR1 MNHEY, CDR2 SVGAGI. There are 14 residues in the CDR3. V lost 5 bases, J lost 6 bases, and 13 bases lay in between. In nucleotides, the CDR3 is TGTGCCAGCAGTATACGATGGGAGGCCGGGGAGCTGTTTTTT. Amino acid sequence: CASSIRWEAGELFF.

The chain uses TRBV7-2 and TRBJ1-2, with D unresolved. The CDR3 spans 12 residues. Germline assignment: CDR1 SGHTA and CDR2 FQGNSA. Trimming cost V 5 bases and J 8 bases, with 12 bases left between them. In nucleotides, the CDR3 is TGTGCCAGCAGCCCCTCCGCTAGGGGCTACACCTTC. Its protein product is CASSPSARGYTF.

The chain couples TRBV5-1 to TRBJ2-2; 8 nucleotides line up with TRBD2. The CDR3 runs 19 residues. In germline, CDR1 is SGHRS, CDR2 YFSETQ. Trimming cost V 1 base and J 4 bases; bases outside gene matches: 15. CDR3 in DNA: TGCGCCAGCAGCTTGAGCAGCGGGGGTCCCCTTCGAGGCACCGGGGAGCTGTTTTTT. Translated, it gives CASSLSSGGPLRGTGELFF. Full variable domain (rest looked up from reference TRBV5-1 and TRBJ2-2): KAGVTQTPRYLIKTRGQQVTLSCSPISGHRSVSWYQQTPGQGLQFLFEYFSETQRNKGNFPGRFSGRQFSNSRSEMNVSTLELGDSALYLCASSLSSGGPLRGTGELFFGEGSRLTVL.

V usage is TRBV12-5 and J usage is TRBJ2-5; 8 bases line up with TRBD2. This CDR3 contains 16 residues. J gave up 5 bases and V 0 bases, and 8 bases lay outside the gene matches. The germline V gene encodes CDR1 LGHNT and CDR2 FRNRAP. CDR3 DNA: TGTGCTAGTGGTTTGGTACTCGCGGGGGGCGGGGAGACCCAGTACTTC. The encoded protein is CASGLVLAGGGETQYF.

The chain couples TRBV18 to TRBJ1-5; TRBD1 might be the D (5 bases). V lost 8 bases to trimming and J lost 4 bases, with 12 bases between them. The germline V gene encodes CDR1 KGHSH and CDR2 LQKENI. The CDR3 consists of 13 residues. In DNA form, the CDR3 reads TGTGCCAGCACCGACAGTGGTAATCAGCCCCAGCATTTT. Amino acids: CASTDSGNQPQHF.

The chain links TRBV4-2 to TRBJ2-2, with D possibly matching TRBD2 (6 bases). Germline V lookup: CDR1 LGHNA, CDR2 YNFKEQ. The CDR3 contains 15 residues. V dropped 0 bases and J dropped 7 bases, with 12 bases sitting between them. The chain's CDR3 is CASSQDLATGGELFF. In DNA form, the CDR3 reads TGTGCCAGCAGCCAAGATCTAGCGACCGGCGGGGAGCTGTTTTTT.

V gene TRBV29-1 combines with J gene TRBJ2-5, with TRBD1 matching over 10 bases. V dropped 5 bases and J dropped 7; count of bases not matched to a gene: 13. CDR3 length equals 15 residues. Germline assignment: CDR1 SQVTM and CDR2 ANQGSEA. CDR3 DNA sequence: TGCAGCGTTTGGACCCCGGGACAGGGGTTTGGGACCCAGTACTTC. It is translated as CSVWTPGQGFGTQYF.

The rearrangement links TRBV18 to TRBJ2-4, with 8 bases matching TRBD1. Germline CDR1 is KGHSH and CDR2 is LQKENI. The CDR3 has 21 amino acids. Trimming removed 1 base from V and 0 bases from J; junction bases left unmatched: 17. CDR3 coding DNA: TGTGCCAGCTCACCACTGTTACCGGGACAGGCTCGGGGTAGAGCCAAAAACATTCAGTACTTC. Encoded protein: CASSPLLPGQARGRAKNIQYF.

V is TRBV10-2 and J is TRBJ1-2, with D possibly being TRBD1 (5 bases). V was pared by 2 bases and J by 0 bases, with 10 bases between. Per the germline V gene, CDR1 is WSHSY and CDR2 is SAAADI. The CDR3 has 15 amino acids. CDR3 sequence (DNA): TGCGCCAGCAGTGAGGGGGGGGTAGCTAACTATGGCTACACCTTC. This codes for CASSEGGVANYGYTF.

The genes are TRBV19 and TRBJ2-3, with a tentative D call TRBD2 (6 bases). The V end was cut by 6 bases, the J end by 2 bases, with 12 bases between. This CDR3 has 14 residues. Germline values: CDR1 LNHDA, CDR2 SQIVND (reference sequence). In nucleotides, the CDR3 is TGTGCCAGTAGACGGGAGCCTCTCACAGATACGCAGTATTTT. Amino acid sequence: CASRREPLTDTQYF.

The chain employs TRBV29-1 and TRBJ2-5, with TRBD2 matching over 8 bases. The CDR3 has 13 residues. Germline trimming cut 4 bases from V and 3 bases from J; bases unmatched to any gene: 4. Looked up from germline, CDR1 is SQVTM and CDR2 is ANQGSEA. The CDR3 bases are TGCAGCGTTGGCGGGAGGCAGAAAGAGACCCAGTACTTC. Its protein product is CSVGGRQKETQYF.

The chain uses TRBV7-2 and TRBJ1-3; 9 bases align to TRBD1. This CDR3 is built from 15 residues. The ends lost 5 bases at V and 2 bases at J; junction bases unmatched: 4. Germline V gene data show CDR1 as SGHTA and CDR2 as FQGNSA. CDR3 nucleotides: TGTGCCAGCAGCCTATACAGGGGGCCTGGAAACACCATATATTTT. Its protein product is CASSLYRGPGNTIYF.

The chain links TRBV6-5 to TRBJ1-5; D is undetermined. The ends were cut back, 3 bases at V and 0 bases at J, with 3 bases in the middle. The CDR3 runs 13 residues. CDR1 is MNHEY, CDR2 SVGAGI, per germline. In nucleotides, the CDR3 is TGTGCCAGCAGTTATAATAGCAATCAGCCCCAGCATTTT. Protein product: CASSYNSNQPQHF.

The gene calls are TRBV2 and TRBJ2-1, with D maybe TRBD2 (6 bases). Germline lookup yields CDR1 SNHLY and CDR2 FYNNEI. V gave up 3 bases and J gave up 1 base, with 13 bases separating them. The CDR3 is 16 residues long. CDR3 nucleotides: TGTGCCAGCAGTGAGGGACGGGGGAAGTCCTACAATGAGCAGTTCTTC. Amino acid sequence: CASSEGRGKSYNEQFF.

The rearrangement uses TRBV27 and TRBJ2-1; D ambiguous. This CDR3 is 11 amino acids long. CDR1 MNHEY and CDR2 SMNVEV come from the germline V gene (reference sequence). V was cut by 5 bases and J by 8 bases, with 7 bases left in between. CDR3 nucleotide sequence: TGTGCCAGCAGTGGTCCGGATGAGCAGTTCTTC. Translated, it gives CASSGPDEQFF.